The 8 T cell receptor beta chains reported below all come from one sample, sequenced in a study of blood T cell repertoires in COVID-19. The data were produced by immunoSEQ multiplex PCR, yet TCRdb's version contains in-frame clones alone and is incomplete. Of some 130,000 clones detected, 90% appear once; the ten largest clones hold approximately 3.5%. The sequenced sample consisted of peripheral blood. The origin of the receptors is a man in his fifties or sixties with active COVID-19.

This sequence joins TRBV6-6 and TRBJ2-7; 10 bases match TRBD1. The CDR3 is 16 residues long. CDR1 is MNHNY, CDR2 SVGAGI, per germline (reference sequence). J was trimmed by 4 bases and V by 0 bases; bases with no gene match: 6. CDR3 region: CASSYSPGTGEYEQYF. The CDR3 DNA follows: TGTGCCAGCAGTTACTCCCCCGGGACAGGGGAATACGAGCAGTACTTC.

The chain joins TRBV29-1 to TRBJ2-7; TRBD1 matches at 7 bases. This CDR3 is built from 14 residues. V was pared by 5 bases and J by 2 bases, with 9 bases of the junction left unmatched. CDR1 and CDR2 (germline): SQVTM, ANQGSEA. In nucleotides, the CDR3 is TGCAGCGTTAAGGACAGGCTGGGTACCTACGAGCAGTACTTC. Its protein product is CSVKDRLGTYEQYF.

The V gene is TRBV9, the J gene TRBJ1-3, with unresolved D. Germline-derived CDR1 and CDR2 are SGDLS and YYNGEE. V was clipped by 3 bases and J by 0 bases, with 7 bases between them. This CDR3 is built from 14 residues. DNA of the CDR3: TGTGCCAGCAGCGCAGGATACTCTGGAAACACCATATATTTT. Translation: CASSAGYSGNTIYF.

This rearrangement joins TRBV25-1 to TRBJ2-1; D remains unclear. This CDR3 contains 12 residues. V was trimmed by 4 bases and J by 12 bases, leaving 13 bases between them. Germline values: CDR1 MGHDK, CDR2 SYGVNS. The CDR3 DNA reads TGTGCCAGCAGTGGACATGGCAAATGGCAGTTCTTC. As protein: CASSGHGKWQFF.

The rearrangement uses TRBV28 and TRBJ2-7; D may be TRBD1 (5 bases). The CDR3 spans 14 residues. The germline V and J ends were trimmed by 8 bases and 0 bases, with 14 bases remaining between them. Germline V CDR1 and CDR2: MDHEN, SYDVKM. CDR3 coding DNA: TGTGCCAGCCTCGGACACTGGAGCTCCTACGAGCAGTACGTC. Its translation is CASLGHWSSYEQYV.

This rearrangement joins TRBV6-5 to TRBJ1-1; D uncertain. Germline V gives CDR1 MNHEY, CDR2 SVGAGI. The CDR3 is 10 residues long. V lost 6 bases, J lost 8 bases, and 7 bases lay in between. CDR3 DNA: TGTGCCAGCAGGTCATCAGAAGCTTTCTTT. It yields the protein CASRSSEAFF.

The chain carries TRBV5-1 and TRBJ2-3; the match to TRBD1 covers 7 bases. The germline CDR1 and CDR2 sequences are SGHRS and YFSETQ. With V trimmed by 2 bases and J by 0 bases, 6 bases remained unmatched. This CDR3 has 16 residues. The CDR3 sequence: CASSFGDSVSTDTQYF. The CDR3 DNA reads TGCGCCAGCAGCTTCGGGGACAGTGTTAGCACAGATACGCAGTATTTT.

J is TRBJ2-3 and V is TRBV14, with TRBD2 matching over 8 bases. The CDR3 has 16 residues. Germline values: CDR1 SGHDN, CDR2 FVKESK. V shed 1 base and J 5 bases; nucleotides not matched to a gene: 8. DNA for the CDR3: TGTGCCAGCAGCCAAGCGGGACTAGTGGGAAGAGATACGCAGTATTTT. Encoded protein: CASSQAGLVGRDTQYF.